The rows below give T cell receptor beta chains drawn from one sample of a study of T cell responses to AZD1222 COVID-19 vaccine. Using immunoSEQ multiplex PCR, the repertoire was profiled, and TCRdb retains in-frame clones only, with some absent. The table shows about 130,000 clones, with about 90% occurring only once. The sample was peripheral blood, taken on day 0 of AZD1222 vaccination. All receptors come from an adult in good health. CDR3s include the opening cysteine and the closing phenylalanine or tryptophan. Fields, in order: CDR3 protein, CDR3 DNA, clone size, D gene, V gene, J gene. D genes are given only for firm matches. Some rows have no size entry. The others give once, few or many, or a class for an expanded clone.

CDR3 protein: CASSRSSGRGSYEQYF
CDR3 DNA: TGTGCCAGCAGCCGATCCTCAGGGAGGGGATCCTACGAGCAGTACTTC
clone size: .
D gene: TRBD2
V gene: TRBV9
J gene: TRBJ2-7

CDR3 protein: CASSMGQVISSGNTIYF
CDR3 DNA: TGTGCCAGTAGTATGGGACAGGTCATATCTTCTGGAAACACCATATATTTT
clone size: .
D gene: TRBD1
V gene: TRBV19
J gene: TRBJ1-3

CDR3 protein: CASSTGQIFNQPQHF
CDR3 DNA: TGTGCCAGTAGTACCGGACAGATCTTCAATCAGCCCCAGCATTTT
clone size: .
D gene: .
V gene: TRBV19
J gene: TRBJ1-5

CDR3 protein: CASSYGQGFQPQHF
CDR3 DNA: TGTGCCAGCAGTTACGGGCAGGGGTTTCAGCCCCAGCATTTT
clone size: .
D gene: .
V gene: TRBV6-5
J gene: TRBJ1-5

CDR3 protein: CASSVRSLPGHLSGNTIYF
CDR3 DNA: TGTGCCAGCAGTGTCCGCTCGCTCCCGGGACATCTCTCTGGAAACACCATATATTTT
clone size: .
D gene: .
V gene: TRBV6-1
J gene: TRBJ1-3

CDR3 protein: CASLGRGPNTGELFF
CDR3 DNA: TGTGCCAGCCTCGGACGGGGGCCTAACACCGGGGAGCTGTTTTTT
clone size: .
D gene: .
V gene: TRBV2
J gene: TRBJ2-2

CDR3 protein: CASSHTGTNYGYTF
CDR3 DNA: TGTGCCAGCAGCCATACAGGGACTAACTATGGCTACACCTTC
clone size: .
D gene: .
V gene: TRBV3-1/TRBV3-2
J gene: TRBJ1-2

CDR3 protein: CASSLITGGEQPQHF
CDR3 DNA: TGTGCCAGCAGCCTTATAACAGGGGGAGAACAGCCCCAGCATTTT
clone size: .
D gene: TRBD1
V gene: TRBV7-2
J gene: TRBJ1-5

CDR3 protein: CASSPPWSNQPQHF
CDR3 DNA: TGTGCCAGCTCACCACCGTGGAGCAATCAGCCCCAGCATTTT
clone size: .
D gene: .
V gene: TRBV18
J gene: TRBJ1-5

CDR3 protein: CAITGGGHNTDTQYF
CDR3 DNA: TGTGCCATCACCGGCGGGGGGCACAACACAGATACGCAGTATTTT
clone size: .
D gene: TRBD2
V gene: TRBV10-3
J gene: TRBJ2-3

CDR3 protein: CASSLEGGGLYEQYF
CDR3 DNA: TGCGCCAGCAGCTTGGAGGGCGGGGGCCTCTACGAGCAGTACTTC
clone size: .
D gene: .
V gene: TRBV5-1
J gene: TRBJ2-7

CDR3 protein: CASSLGQSQPQHF
CDR3 DNA: TGTGCCAGCAGCTTAGGTCAGTCTCAGCCCCAGCATTTT
clone size: .
D gene: .
V gene: TRBV7-2
J gene: TRBJ1-5

CDR3 protein: CASSQGGNQPQHF
CDR3 DNA: TGTGCCAGTTCACAGGGCGGCAATCAGCCCCAGCATTTT
clone size: .
D gene: .
V gene: TRBV12-3/TRBV12-4
J gene: TRBJ1-5

CDR3 protein: CASSFTSLGTIQYF
CDR3 DNA: TGTGCCAGCAGTTTCACCAGTTTAGGGACCATTCAGTACTTC
clone size: .
D gene: .
V gene: TRBV28
J gene: TRBJ2-4

CDR3 protein: CAISVNGAPNSPLHF
CDR3 DNA: TGTGCCATCAGTGTAAATGGGGCCCCTAATTCACCCCTCCACTTT
clone size: .
D gene: .
V gene: TRBV10-3
J gene: TRBJ1-6

CDR3 protein: CASSSKLFF
CDR3 DNA: TGTGCCAGCAGCAGCAAACTGTTTTTT
clone size: few
D gene: .
V gene: TRBV5-8
J gene: TRBJ1-4

CDR3 protein: CASSLTRSGGDIQYF
CDR3 DNA: TGCGCCAGCAGCTTGACTCGTAGCGGGGGAGACATTCAGTACTTC
clone size: .
D gene: TRBD2
V gene: TRBV5-1
J gene: TRBJ2-4

CDR3 protein: CATSSGARGTRAPSYGYTF
CDR3 DNA: TGTGCCACCAGTTCTGGGGCCCGGGGGACACGGGCCCCATCATATGGCTACACCTTC
clone size: few
D gene: .
V gene: TRBV24-1
J gene: TRBJ1-2

CDR3 protein: CASSLASGQGVSPLHF
CDR3 DNA: TGTGCCAGCAGCTTAGCGAGTGGGCAGGGGGTTTCACCCCTCCACTTT
clone size: .
D gene: TRBD1
V gene: TRBV7-2
J gene: TRBJ1-6

CDR3 protein: CASSSGTGNTEAFF
CDR3 DNA: TGTGCCAGCAGTTCCGGGACAGGGAACACTGAAGCTTTCTTT
clone size: .
D gene: TRBD1
V gene: TRBV27
J gene: TRBJ1-1

CDR3 protein: CASSVPGDGSAYGYTF
CDR3 DNA: TGTGCCAGCAGTGTCCCAGGGGACGGATCAGCTTATGGCTACACCTTC
clone size: few
D gene: .
V gene: TRBV2
J gene: TRBJ1-2

CDR3 protein: CSVVGQGTWTQYF
CDR3 DNA: TGCAGCGTTGTAGGACAGGGGACATGGACCCAGTACTTC
clone size: few
D gene: TRBD1
V gene: TRBV29-1
J gene: TRBJ2-5

CDR3 protein: CASRGDSPGQPQHF
CDR3 DNA: TGTGCCAGTAGGGGGGACAGCCCAGGACAGCCCCAGCATTTT
clone size: .
D gene: TRBD1
V gene: TRBV19
J gene: TRBJ1-5

CDR3 protein: CASSQVGDRDQPQHF
CDR3 DNA: TGCGCCAGCAGCCAAGTAGGGGATAGAGATCAGCCCCAGCATTTT
clone size: .
D gene: .
V gene: TRBV4-3
J gene: TRBJ1-5

CDR3 protein: CASSFGGGPYEQYF
CDR3 DNA: TGTGCCAGCAGCTTTGGAGGGGGCCCCTACGAGCAGTACTTC
clone size: .
D gene: .
V gene: TRBV7-9
J gene: TRBJ2-7

CDR3 protein: CASSNNLGTQYF
CDR3 DNA: TGTGCCAGTAGTAACAACCTGGGGACCCAGTACTTC
clone size: few
D gene: .
V gene: TRBV19
J gene: TRBJ2-5

CDR3 protein: CASSYPNEQFF
CDR3 DNA: TGTGCCAGCAGCTACCCCAATGAGCAGTTCTTC
clone size: .
D gene: .
V gene: TRBV7-9
J gene: TRBJ2-1

CDR3 protein: CATTSGERTEAFF
CDR3 DNA: TGTGCCACCACCTCAGGGGAGAGGACTGAAGCTTTCTTT
clone size: few
D gene: .
V gene: TRBV24-1
J gene: TRBJ1-1

CDR3 protein: CASSISSNQPQHF
CDR3 DNA: TGTGCCAGTAGTATTTCTAGCAATCAGCCCCAGCATTTT
clone size: .
D gene: .
V gene: TRBV19
J gene: TRBJ1-5

CDR3 protein: CASSLGGRENYGYTF
CDR3 DNA: TGTGCCAGCAGCTTGGGTGGACGGGAAAACTATGGCTACACCTTC
clone size: .
D gene: .
V gene: TRBV7-9
J gene: TRBJ1-2

CDR3 protein: CASSIQGQLYEQYF
CDR3 DNA: TGTGCCAGTAGTATACAAGGACAGCTCTACGAGCAGTACTTC
clone size: .
D gene: .
V gene: TRBV19
J gene: TRBJ2-7

CDR3 protein: CASSQSHRRIYEQYF
CDR3 DNA: TGCGCCAGCAGTCAATCGCACAGGCGGATATACGAGCAGTACTTC
clone size: few
D gene: .
V gene: TRBV23-1
J gene: TRBJ2-7

CDR3 protein: CASSQEFASYNSPLHF
CDR3 DNA: TGCGCCAGCAGCCAAGAATTTGCTTCCTATAATTCACCCCTCCACTTT
clone size: .
D gene: .
V gene: TRBV4-3
J gene: TRBJ1-6

CDR3 protein: CATSDPTGTGYGYTF
CDR3 DNA: TGTGCCACCAGTGACCCCACCGGGACCGGCTATGGCTACACCTTC
clone size: .
D gene: .
V gene: TRBV24-1
J gene: TRBJ1-2

CDR3 protein: CASSQGRWDGYTF
CDR3 DNA: TGTGCCAGCAGCCAAGGGAGATGGGATGGCTACACCTTC
clone size: .
D gene: .
V gene: TRBV28
J gene: TRBJ1-2

CDR3 protein: CASSFPPIAGENNEQFF
CDR3 DNA: TGTGCCAGCAGTTTCCCCCCTATAGCGGGGGAAAACAATGAGCAGTTCTTC
clone size: .
D gene: TRBD2
V gene: TRBV28
J gene: TRBJ2-1

CDR3 protein: CASSFLKGPTNTEAFF
CDR3 DNA: TGCGCCAGCAGCTTTTTGAAGGGGCCGACTAACACTGAAGCTTTCTTT
clone size: .
D gene: .
V gene: TRBV5-1
J gene: TRBJ1-1

CDR3 protein: CASRRSPGNQPQHF
CDR3 DNA: TGTGCCAGCCGTCGAAGCCCCGGCAATCAGCCCCAGCATTTT
clone size: .
D gene: .
V gene: TRBV2
J gene: TRBJ1-5

CDR3 protein: CASSLSAMNTEAFF
CDR3 DNA: TGTGCCAGCAGCTTATCTGCCATGAACACTGAAGCTTTCTTT
clone size: .
D gene: .
V gene: TRBV7-2
J gene: TRBJ1-1

CDR3 protein: CASSQTTGDYGYTF
CDR3 DNA: TGTGCCAGCAGCCAGACGACAGGGGACTATGGCTACACCTTC
clone size: .
D gene: TRBD1
V gene: TRBV5-5
J gene: TRBJ1-2

CDR3 protein: CASLTAGQVNFYNSPLHF
CDR3 DNA: TGTGCCAGCTTAACCGCGGGACAGGTAAATTTCTATAATTCACCCCTCCACTTT
clone size: .
D gene: TRBD1
V gene: TRBV3-1/TRBV3-2
J gene: TRBJ1-6

CDR3 protein: CASSQEGPGYTF
CDR3 DNA: TGTGCCAGCAGCCAAGAGGGGCCCGGCTACACCTTC
clone size: .
D gene: .
V gene: TRBV3-1/TRBV3-2
J gene: TRBJ1-2

CDR3 protein: CASSQDWQVAGETGELFF
CDR3 DNA: TGTGCCAGCAGCCAAGATTGGCAGGTGGCAGGGGAGACCGGGGAGCTGTTTTTT
clone size: .
D gene: .
V gene: TRBV4-2
J gene: TRBJ2-2

CDR3 protein: CASSIRDSGDEQYF
CDR3 DNA: TGTGCCAGCAGTATCCGGGACAGTGGGGACGAGCAGTACTTC
clone size: .
D gene: TRBD1
V gene: TRBV6-5
J gene: TRBJ2-7

CDR3 protein: CASNHGDTGELFF
CDR3 DNA: TGTGCCAGCAACCACGGGGACACCGGGGAGCTGTTTTTT
clone size: .
D gene: .
V gene: TRBV5-4
J gene: TRBJ2-2